One and the same sample provided the 27 T cell receptor beta chains below, sequenced in a study of blood T cell repertoires in COVID-19 (dated by TCRdb to 2018 to 2021). Libraries were constructed by the immunoSEQ multiplex PCR assay. The immuneACCESS repertoire file appears here via TCRdb, limited to in-frame rearrangements. These files lack a portion of the clones; in checked studies, under half of the deficit traces to unresolved V genes, and the cause of the others is not known. Here the sample has some 300,000 clones; about nine tenths occur a single time. Over 6% of the sample belongs to the ten largest clones. The specimen was peripheral blood. The receptors here all came from a woman in her twenties or thirties who had recovered from COVID-19.

The chain recombines TRBV4-3 with TRBJ1-2, with TRBD1 as a possible D gene (5 bases). Germline V gives CDR1 LGHNA, CDR2 YSLEER. V gave up 0 bases and J gave up 1 base, with 12 bases separating them. CDR3 length: 16 amino acids. CDR3 bases: TGCGCCAGCAGCCAAGATCTCATCGGGGGTAACTATGGCTACACCTTC. This encodes CASSQDLIGGNYGYTF.

The V call is TRBV19, the J call TRBJ2-7; 7 bases agree with TRBD1. The CDR3 contains 13 residues. CDR1 and CDR2 (germline): LNHDA, SQIVND (reference sequence). V was pared by 1 base and J by 5 bases, with 2 bases of the junction left unmatched. The DNA of the CDR3 is TGTGCCAGTAGTATAGCAGGGGGTGACGAGCAGTACTTC. It yields the protein CASSIAGGDEQYF.

The chain has TRBV7-6 and TRBJ2-1; maybe TRBD1 (5 bases). V lost 6 bases to trimming and J lost 3 bases, with 12 bases between them. This CDR3 is built from 14 residues. The germline gives CDR1 SGHVS, CDR2 FNYEAQ. The CDR3 nucleotides read TGTGCCAGCAGTCTTAAGGGGCTCTACAATGAGCAGTTCTTC. Protein sequence: CASSLKGLYNEQFF. Looking up the rest from reference TRBV7-6 and TRBJ2-1 gives the full variable domain: GAGVSQSPRYKVTKRGQDVALRCDPISGHVSLYWYRQALGQGPEFLTYFNYEAQQDKSGLPNDRFSAERPEGSISTLTIQRTEQRDSAMYRCASSLKGLYNEQFFGPGTRLTVL.

This clone was counted a few times. The rearrangement links TRBV2 to TRBJ1-6, with 8 bases lining up with TRBD1. CDR3 length equals 15 residues. V gave up 5 bases and J gave up 6 bases; unmatched junction bases: 6. Germline V gene data show CDR1 as SNHLY and CDR2 as FYNNEI. The CDR3 region is CASSRMDRVNSPLHF. In DNA, the CDR3 is TGTGCCAGCAGTCGCATGGACAGGGTTAATTCACCCCTCCACTTT.

For the CDR3, the DNA is TGCAGCGGGACCGATAGCGGGGTCCGCACAGATACGCAGTATTTT. Amino acid sequence: CSGTDSGVRTDTQYF. V is TRBV29-1 and J is TRBJ2-3; TRBD2 agrees at 8 bases. The J segment lost 1 base and the V segment lost 7 bases, leaving 10 bases of the junction unmatched. In germline, CDR1 is SQVTM, CDR2 ANQGSEA. The CDR3 totals 15 residues.

CDR3: CASSQDRFSIGYGYTF. For the CDR3, the DNA is TGTGCCAGCAGCCAGGACAGGTTTTCGATTGGTTATGGCTACACCTTC. The J gene is TRBJ1-2, the V gene TRBV7-8; the match to TRBD1 covers 7 bases. Germline V gene lookup returns CDR1 SGHVS and CDR2 FQNEAQ. V trimming: 5 bases; J trimming: 5 bases; junction bases outside the gene matches: 14. The CDR3 runs 16 residues.

The V gene is TRBV6-4, the J gene TRBJ1-2; D uncertain. The CDR3 consists of 13 residues. V lost 0 bases to trimming and J lost 7 bases, with 9 bases between them. Germline CDR1 is MRHNA and CDR2 is SNTAGT. CDR3 sequence reads: CASSDSRAGGYTF. In DNA, the CDR3 is TGTGCCAGCAGTGACTCGAGAGCAGGTGGCTACACCTTC.

This chain connects TRBV5-5 to TRBJ1-1; TRBD1 aligns across 8 bases. CDR1 and CDR2 from the germline V gene are SGHKS and YYEKEE (reference sequence). The CDR3 sequence is 12 residues long. The trim removed 5 bases at V and 6 bases at J, leaving 3 bases unmatched. CDR3 DNA sequence: TGTGCCAGCAGGGAGACAGGGGCTGAAGCTTTCTTT. It codes for CASRETGAEAFF.

The chain carries TRBV6-1 and TRBJ2-1; D not resolved. Germline CDR1 is MNHNS and CDR2 is SASEGT. This CDR3 region has 12 residues. Trimming took 3 bases from V and 10 from J, leaving 10 bases between them. The CDR3 region is CASSDDSAEQFF. The CDR3 nucleotides are TGTGCCAGCAGTGATGACTCCGCGGAGCAGTTCTTC.

This sequence joins TRBV20-1 and TRBJ2-1, with TRBD2 matching 10 bases. The CDR3 extends over 16 amino acids. The ends lost 3 bases at V and 5 bases at J; junction bases unmatched: 10. The germline CDR1 and CDR2 sequences are DFQATT and SNEGSKA (reference sequence). The CDR3 protein is CSASSLAGETHNEQFF. The CDR3 DNA reads as TGCAGTGCTAGTAGCCTAGCGGGGGAAACACACAATGAGCAGTTCTTC.

This clone was seen just once. The chain recombines TRBV28 with TRBJ1-1; D is perhaps TRBD1 (5 bases). Trimming took off 3 bases at V and 7 bases at J, with 18 bases between the two ends. Germline assignment: CDR1 MDHEN and CDR2 SYDVKM. The CDR3 extends over 15 amino acids. The CDR3 DNA follows: TGTGCCAGCAGTTTGGGGCCCGGTAGGGAACGTGAAGCTTTCTTT. Amino acid sequence: CASSLGPGREREAFF. Complete variable domain (other parts from reference TRBV28 and TRBJ1-1): DVKVTQSSRYLVKRTGEKVFLECVQDMDHENMFWYRQDPGLGLRLIYFSYDVKMKEKGDIPEGYSVSREKKERFSLILESASTNQTSMYLCASSLGPGREREAFFGQGTRLTVV.

This clone was counted a single time. In DNA, the CDR3 is TGTGCCAGCAGCTTAAGGCAGACTCCTACGGGGTACTTC. It specifies CASSLRQTPTGYF. The chain recombines TRBV7-8 with TRBJ2-7; D is undetermined. The CDR3 spans 13 residues. Trimming took 2 bases from V and 12 from J, leaving 17 bases between them. The germline CDR1 and CDR2 sequences are SGHVS and FQNEAQ.

This chain uses TRBV27 with TRBJ1-6; 8 bases align to TRBD1. J lost 9 bases, V lost 4 bases, and 5 bases had no gene match. This CDR3 spans 14 amino acids. CDR1 and CDR2 (germline): MNHEY, SMNVEV (reference sequence). In nucleotides, the CDR3 is TGTGCCAGCAGTTCCTGGACAGGGAGTTCACCCCTCCACTTT. Translation: CASSSWTGSSPLHF.

The rearrangement links TRBV5-5 to TRBJ2-7, with 10 positions matching TRBD1. The CDR3 covers 13 residues. Per germline, CDR1 SGHKS and CDR2 YYEKEE (reference sequence). V lost 4 bases and J lost 6; bases outside the gene matches: 4. The CDR3 DNA is TGTGCCAGCAGCCCTGGACAGGGGGGCGAGCAGTACTTC. This sequence encodes CASSPGQGGEQYF.

CDR3 sequence: CASSYLPAGTEAFF. The CDR3 bases are TGTGCCAGCAGCTACCTCCCGGCGGGCACTGAAGCTTTCTTT. The chain links TRBV5-5 to TRBJ1-1; D unclear. This CDR3 is built from 14 residues. CDR1 and CDR2 (germline): SGHKS, YYEKEE (reference sequence). V was clipped by 3 bases and J by 4 bases, with 13 bases between them.

The V and J genes are TRBV7-8 and TRBJ2-5; D possibly corresponds to TRBD2 (6 bases). CDR3 size: 14 residues. Trimming removed 7 bases at V and 4 bases at J, with 16 bases between. CDR1 is SGHVS and CDR2 is FQNEAQ in the germline V gene. The CDR3 DNA reads as TGTGCCAGCAATAATCCCGGGACTGGAGAGACCCAGTACTTC. Translated: CASNNPGTGETQYF.

The V and J genes are TRBV14 and TRBJ1-2, with D possibly matching TRBD1 (5 bases). Germline values: CDR1 SGHDN, CDR2 FVKESK. V was cut by 4 bases and J by 2 bases, with 20 bases left in between. The CDR3 extends over 17 amino acids. CDR3 bases: TGTGCCAGCAGCCCATACCTTGGGAGGGGAGGAAACTATGGCTACACCTTC. Residues: CASSPYLGRGGNYGYTF.

The rearrangement links TRBV28 to TRBJ2-1; 10 bases map to TRBD1. The CDR3 covers 16 residues. Germline values: CDR1 MDHEN, CDR2 SYDVKM. The V gene end was trimmed by 7 bases and the J gene end by 14 bases; junction bases not matched to a gene: 20. The CDR3 region is CASNQPRQGARNDEFF. The CDR3 region has the DNA TGTGCCAGCAATCAACCTCGACAGGGGGCGAGGAACGATGAGTTCTTC.

This clone was seen just once. V gene TRBV5-1 combines with J gene TRBJ2-5, with D possibly TRBD1 on 6 matching bases. CDR3 length: 15 residues. Trimming removed 6 bases at V and 0 bases at J, with 15 bases between. In germline, CDR1 is SGHRS, CDR2 YFSETQ. CDR3 sequence reads: CASIDAGDNQETQYF. In nucleotides, the CDR3 is TGCGCCAGCATCGACGCCGGGGACAACCAAGAGACCCAGTACTTC.

The V call is TRBV5-1, the J call TRBJ1-2; D perhaps matches TRBD1 (5 bases). Germline lookup yields CDR1 SGHRS and CDR2 YFSETQ. V lost 2 bases and J lost 0, with 11 bases in between. The CDR3 sequence is 15 residues long. The CDR3: CASSFNAGTNYGYTF. CDR3 DNA: TGCGCCAGCAGCTTTAATGCAGGGACTAACTATGGCTACACCTTC.

The chain uses TRBV5-4 and TRBJ1-2, with TRBD1 as a possible D gene (6 bases). Germline V gives CDR1 SGHNT, CDR2 YYREEE (reference sequence). The CDR3 totals 17 residues. V was shortened by 4 bases and J by 1 base, with 20 bases between the two germline ends. CDR3 protein: CASSPRGRGGVNYGYTF. The CDR3 nucleotides read TGTGCCAGCAGCCCGCGGGGGCGCGGAGGTGTTAACTATGGCTACACCTTC.

The chain employs TRBV30 and TRBJ1-2; TRBD1 agrees at 9 bases. CDR1 is GTSNPN, CDR2 SVGIG, per germline (reference sequence). Trimming at V came to 8 bases and at J to 6 bases, leaving 7 bases not matched to a gene. The CDR3 runs to 12 residues. In DNA, the CDR3 is TGTGCCCGACAGGGGGGGACGAATGGCTACACCTTC. Amino acids: CARQGGTNGYTF.

This chain links TRBV20-1 with TRBJ1-2; tentative D call: TRBD1 (6 bases). Germline assignment: CDR1 DFQATT and CDR2 SNEGSKA (reference sequence). V was cut by 4 bases and J by 8 bases, with 11 bases left in between. CDR3 length: 11 amino acids. In DNA form, the CDR3 reads TGCAGTGCTAAGGGGGTTCAGGGCTACACCTTC. The encoded protein is CSAKGVQGYTF.

The chain employs TRBV3-1 (or the pseudogene TRBV3-2) and TRBJ1-1; 7 bases are a match to TRBD1. V trimming: 4 bases; J trimming: 1 base; junction bases outside the gene matches: 9. The CDR3 extends over 16 amino acids. Germline V gene data show CDR1 as LGHDT and CDR2 as YNNKEL (reference sequence). The CDR3 spells CASSPAGGCGNTEAFF. The CDR3 nucleotides are TGTGCCAGCAGCCCTGCAGGGGGTTGTGGGAACACTGAAGCTTTCTTT.

In nucleotides, the CDR3 is TGTGCCAGCAGCCAAGGGGACAGGGGGCCGACTGAAGCTTTCTTT. Encoded protein: CASSQGDRGPTEAFF. The J gene is TRBJ1-1, the V gene TRBV4-2, with TRBD1 matching over 12 bases. J was trimmed by 5 bases and V by 1 base; bases with no gene match: 2. The CDR3 has 15 residues. The germline gives CDR1 LGHNA, CDR2 YNFKEQ.

This sequence joins TRBV5-1 and TRBJ2-7, with TRBD1 matching 7 bases. The germline V gene encodes CDR1 SGHRS and CDR2 YFSETQ. The CDR3 contains 13 residues. The ends lost 5 bases at V and 5 bases at J; junction bases unmatched: 7. The CDR3 DNA reads as TGCGCCAGCAGACCCGGGACAGAAAACGAGCAGTACTTC. Protein sequence: CASRPGTENEQYF.

V is TRBV7-2 and J is TRBJ2-6; maybe TRBD1 (6 bases). Germline assignment: CDR1 SGHTA and CDR2 FQGNSA. Trimming took off 0 bases at V and 3 bases at J, with 15 bases between the two ends. The CDR3 consists of 18 residues. CDR3 sequence: CASSLAYRVVGGANVLTF. The CDR3, as DNA: TGTGCCAGCAGCTTAGCGTACAGGGTGGTGGGTGGGGCCAACGTCCTGACTTTC.